The next 21 T cell receptor beta chains were all read from a single sample in a study of T cell changes during pregnancy in multiple sclerosis. Sequenced by immunoSEQ multiplex PCR; TCRdb stores in-frame clones only, minus some. The table has approximately 100,000 clones, about 91% seen once. The specimen was peripheral blood, collected in the second trimester of pregnancy. The receptors come from a female donor with multiple sclerosis, enrolled in a pregnancy study.

V is TRBV29-1 and J is TRBJ2-1; 9 nucleotides match TRBD2. This CDR3 is 12 amino acids long. Germline-derived CDR1 and CDR2 are SQVTM and ANQGSEA. Trimming removed 3 bases from V and 12 bases from J; junction bases left unmatched: 6. The CDR3 reads CSVEGSGRRQFF. The CDR3 bases are TGCAGCGTTGAGGGTAGCGGGAGAAGGCAGTTCTTC.

The genes are TRBV6-1 and TRBJ2-7; D perhaps matches TRBD1 (5 bases). Per the germline V gene, CDR1 is MNHNS and CDR2 is SASEGT. The V end was cut by 5 bases, the J end by 2 bases, with 13 bases between. The CDR3 sequence is 14 residues long. CDR3 DNA sequence: TGTGCCAGCAGTAGATCAGGGTCCCCCTACGAGCAGTACTTC. Translating it yields CASSRSGSPYEQYF.

V is TRBV19 and J is TRBJ2-2, with 12 positions matching TRBD1. V dropped 6 bases and J dropped 4; count of bases not matched to a gene: 3. The CDR3 is made up of 15 amino acids. The germline V gene encodes CDR1 LNHDA and CDR2 SQIVND (reference sequence). CDR3 protein: CASRKGQGATGELFF. CDR3 DNA sequence: TGTGCCAGTAGGAAGGGACAGGGGGCCACCGGGGAGCTGTTTTTT.

This clone was detected a few times. This chain connects TRBV19 to TRBJ2-6; no definite D call. The CDR3 runs 13 residues. Germline V gene lookup returns CDR1 LNHDA and CDR2 SQIVND (reference sequence). The V and J ends lost 7 bases and 4 bases respectively, with 8 bases between them. CDR3 amino acids: CASTGFGANVLTF. The CDR3 region has the DNA TGTGCCAGTACCGGGTTCGGGGCCAACGTCCTGACTTTC.

The CDR3 protein is CASSLRGAGGEQYF. The CDR3 DNA reads TGTGCCAGCAGCTTACGGGGAGCGGGAGGCGAGCAGTACTTC. This chain connects TRBV7-2 to TRBJ2-7; 9 bases agree with TRBD2. J gave up 6 bases and V 2 bases, and 5 bases lay outside the gene matches. Germline V gives CDR1 SGHTA, CDR2 FQGNSA. The CDR3 runs 14 residues.

This sequence joins TRBV28 and TRBJ2-6; the D gene is possibly TRBD1 (6 bases). V lost 6 bases and J lost 1, with 13 bases in between. Germline loops: CDR1 MDHEN, CDR2 SYDVKM. The CDR3 has 16 amino acids. The CDR3 loop is CASRILTGSGANVLTF. CDR3 nucleotides: TGTGCCAGCAGGATATTAACAGGGTCTGGGGCCAACGTCCTGACTTTC.

V usage is TRBV6-1 and J usage is TRBJ2-3; D not certain. V shed 6 bases and J shed 3 bases, with 10 bases lying between them. The germline CDR1 and CDR2 sequences are MNHNS and SASEGT. The CDR3 is made up of 13 amino acids. The DNA for the CDR3 is TGTGCCAGCAGAGAGAGAGGAACAGATACGCAGTATTTT. Translated, it gives CASRERGTDTQYF.

This clone was counted once. The J gene is TRBJ1-1, the V gene TRBV27, with TRBD1 as a possible D gene (5 bases). CDR1 is MNHEY and CDR2 is SMNVEV in the germline V gene (reference sequence). The CDR3 length is 14 residues. V was shortened by 5 bases and J by 1 base, with 11 bases between the two germline ends. DNA of the CDR3: TGTGCCAGCAGTCTACAGGCTTCGAACACTGAAGCTTTCTTT. Protein product: CASSLQASNTEAFF.

V and J are TRBV5-5 and TRBJ1-4, with no clear D. V dropped 1 base and J dropped 7 bases, with 8 bases sitting between them. In germline, CDR1 is SGHKS, CDR2 YYEKEE (reference sequence). The CDR3 runs 13 residues. The CDR3, as DNA: TGTGCCAGCAGCTTGTTACCCGGTGAAAAACTGTTTTTT. Amino acids: CASSLLPGEKLFF.

The chain couples TRBV15 to TRBJ2-7; D unresolved. The CDR3 contains 13 residues. The germline gives CDR1 LNHNV, CDR2 YYDKDF (reference sequence). V gave up 5 bases and J gave up 4 bases, with 12 bases separating them. The CDR3 bases are TGTGCCACCAGCGGGCTTTGGATGTACGAGCAGTACTTC. Its protein product is CATSGLWMYEQYF. The variable domain in full, with the rest retrieved from reference TRBV15 and TRBJ2-7, is DAMVIQNPRYQVTQFGKPVTLSCSQTLNHNVMYWYQQKSSQAPKLLFHYYDKDFNNEADTPDNFQSRRPNTSFCFLDIRSPGLGDTAMYLCATSGLWMYEQYFGPGTRLTVT.

V usage is TRBV9 and J usage is TRBJ2-2; no clear D gene. Germline CDR1 SGDLS, CDR2 YYNGEE. The V and J ends lost 3 bases and 7 bases respectively, with 16 bases between them. The CDR3 totals 15 residues. CDR3 nucleotide sequence: TGTGCCAGCAGCGGCGCGGCCAACTCTGACGGGGAGCTGTTTTTT. This codes for CASSGAANSDGELFF. The full variable domain, completed using reference TRBV9 and TRBJ2-2, is DSGVTQTPKHLITATGQRVTLRCSPRSGDLSVYWYQQSLDQGLQFLIQYYNGEERAKGNILERFSAQQFPDLHSELNLSSLELGDSALYFCASSGAANSDGELFFGEGSRLTVL.

This clone came up once. The rearrangement links TRBV9 to TRBJ2-1, with 9 bases matching TRBD2. The V and J ends lost 2 bases and 7 bases, in that order; junction bases with no gene match: 10. The germline V gene encodes CDR1 SGDLS and CDR2 YYNGEE. The CDR3 is 16 residues long. CDR3 residues: CASSVGGRDRGNEQFF. The CDR3 DNA follows: TGTGCCAGCAGCGTGGGCGGGAGGGACCGGGGGAATGAGCAGTTCTTC.

The J gene is TRBJ1-2, the V gene TRBV2; the match to TRBD1 covers 9 bases. The CDR3 runs 12 residues. The germline CDR1 and CDR2 sequences are SNHLY and FYNNEI. Trimming took 8 bases from V and 6 from J; bases not matched to a gene: 4. CDR3 nucleotides: TGTGCCAGCGACAGGGGGAGCGATGGCTACACCTTC. The encoded protein is CASDRGSDGYTF. The full variable domain, completed using reference TRBV2 and TRBJ1-2, is EPEVTQTPSHQVTQMGQEVILRCVPISNHLYFYWYRQILGQKVEFLVSFYNNEISEKSEIFDDQFSVERPDGSNFTLKIRSTKLEDSAMYFCASDRGSDGYTFGSGTRLTVV.

The chain combines TRBV27 with TRBJ2-7, with 14 nucleotides matching TRBD2. This CDR3 contains 14 residues. Unmatched junction bases numbered 0, after V lost 3 bases and J lost 5 bases. Looked up from germline, CDR1 is MNHEY and CDR2 is SMNVEV (reference sequence). The CDR3 region has the DNA TGTGCCAGCAGTTTGACTAGCGGGAGGGACGAGCAGTACTTC. The encoded protein is CASSLTSGRDEQYF.

The chain joins TRBV13 to TRBJ2-7, with TRBD2 matching 9 bases. This CDR3 comprises 15 residues. Trimming took 2 bases from V and 4 from J; bases not matched to a gene: 6. Germline V gene data show CDR1 as PRHDT and CDR2 as FYEKMQ (reference sequence). DNA for the CDR3: TGTGCCAGCAGCTTATGGGGGGGACTAGCTTACGAGCAGTACTTC. Translating it yields CASSLWGGLAYEQYF. The whole variable domain, filled in from reference TRBV13 and TRBJ2-7, reads AAGVIQSPRHLIKEKRETATLKCYPIPRHDTVYWYQQGPGQDPQFLISFYEKMQSDKGSIPDRFSAQQFSDYHSELNMSSLELGDSALYFCASSLWGGLAYEQYFGPGTRLTVT.

This chain connects TRBV7-9 to TRBJ2-3; 12 bases align to TRBD2. This CDR3 spans 13 amino acids. CDR1 and CDR2 from the germline V gene are SEHNR and FQNEAQ (reference sequence). The CDR3 reads CAILAGGPDTQYF. CDR3 in DNA: TGTGCGATACTAGCGGGAGGACCAGATACGCAGTATTTT.

The chain links TRBV4-2 to TRBJ2-1; tentative D call: TRBD2 (6 bases). Germline lookup yields CDR1 LGHNA and CDR2 YNFKEQ. Trimming took off 0 bases at V and 1 base at J, with 13 bases between the two ends. The CDR3 sequence is 17 residues long. CDR3: CASSQDRKRASYNEQFF. CDR3 in DNA: TGTGCCAGCAGCCAAGATCGCAAGCGGGCATCCTACAATGAGCAGTTCTTC.

The chain couples TRBV5-6 to TRBJ2-2, with 12 nucleotides matching TRBD2. Germline CDR1 SGHDT, CDR2 YYEEEE. V dropped 5 bases and J dropped 6; count of bases not matched to a gene: 8. The CDR3 length is 16 residues. The CDR3 bases are TGTGCCAGCAGAAGGACTAGCGGGACCGGGGCCGGGGAGCTGTTTTTT. Its translation: CASRRTSGTGAGELFF. The whole variable domain, remainder taken from reference TRBV5-6 and TRBJ2-2, is DAGVTQSPTHLIKTRGQQVTLRCSPKSGHDTVSWYQQALGQGPQFIFQYYEEEERQRGNFPDRFSGHQFPNYSSELNVNALLLGDSALYLCASRRTSGTGAGELFFGEGSRLTVL.

This clone was seen once. The chain is built from TRBV28 and TRBJ1-1; 7 bases line up with TRBD1. CDR1 and CDR2 from the germline V gene are MDHEN and SYDVKM. V lost 2 bases to trimming and J lost 8 bases; unmatched junction nucleotides: 8. The CDR3 has 14 amino acids. The DNA of the CDR3 is TGTGCCAGCAGTTTAATACCCGACAGGGAGGAAGCTTTCTTT. This codes for CASSLIPDREEAFF.

This clone was detected only once. A read error may account for a junction end that differs from germline. The V and J genes are TRBV29-1 and TRBJ2-1; TRBD2 is a possible D gene (7 bases). Germline CDR1 SQVTM, CDR2 ANQGSEA. This CDR3 is built from 11 residues. The DNA of the CDR3 is TGCAGCGTTGAAAGCGGGACAATAGGAGTCTTC. This gives the protein CSVESGTIGVF.

This sequence joins TRBV19 and TRBJ2-7; 9 nucleotides agree with TRBD1. The CDR3 is made up of 16 amino acids. Trimming removed 4 bases from V and 3 bases from J; junction bases left unmatched: 10. The V gene's germline CDR1 is LNHDA and CDR2 SQIVND (reference sequence). The CDR3 nucleotides are TGTGCCAGTAGTAGAGAGACAGGGGGGATTGTCTACGAGCAGTACTTC. This translates into CASSRETGGIVYEQYF.